Each of the 21 T cell receptor beta chains below was sequenced from the same sample in a study of cytomegalovirus exposure and HLA in healthy donors. The PCR used 60 Vbeta and 13 Jbeta primers. Using immunoSEQ multiplex PCR, the repertoire was profiled, and TCRdb retains in-frame clones only, with some absent. The repertoire holds about 170,000 clones, with more than 70% as singletons. What was sequenced was PBMCs. The receptors stem from a woman aged 50 to 65 in good health and CMV-seropositive.

This clone showed up just a few times. This chain uses TRBV5-1 with TRBJ1-6, with D possibly TRBD1 on 6 matching bases. Germline lookup yields CDR1 SGHRS and CDR2 YFSETQ. V was pared by 4 bases and J by 5 bases, with 13 bases between. CDR3 length equals 15 residues. The CDR3 DNA is TGCGCCAGCAGCACAAATCAGGGGAATAATTCACCCCTCCACTTT. Translating it yields CASSTNQGNNSPLHF.

The chain combines TRBV5-4 with TRBJ2-2; D gene uncertain. Germline lookup yields CDR1 SGHNT and CDR2 YYREEE (reference sequence). The CDR3 is 13 residues long. Trimming pared 2 bases from V and 6 bases from J, leaving 8 bases between. The CDR3 reads CASSFIVSGELFF. CDR3 nucleotide sequence: TGTGCCAGCAGCTTCATTGTGTCCGGGGAGCTGTTTTTT.

V is TRBV19 and J is TRBJ2-7; 7 bases agree with TRBD1. V lost 3 bases to trimming and J lost 4 bases; unmatched junction nucleotides: 3. This CDR3 has 13 residues. CDR1 is LNHDA, CDR2 SQIVND, per germline (reference sequence). CDR3 sequence reads: CASSILTGYEQYF. DNA of the CDR3: TGTGCCAGTAGTATCTTGACAGGGTACGAGCAGTACTTC.

As concerns this clone: Mismatch with germline at one junction end may stem from a read error. V gene TRBV19 combines with J gene TRBJ2-7, with 8 bases identical to TRBD2. The V gene's germline CDR1 is LNHDA and CDR2 SQIVND (reference sequence). This CDR3 is built from 15 residues. CDR3 sequence (DNA): TGTGCCAGTAGCATAGAGCGGGAGACCTTATACGAGCAGTACTTC. It is translated as CASSIERETLYEQYF.

This clone was seen just once. The gene calls are TRBV11-1 and TRBJ2-7, with 12 nucleotides matching TRBD2. The CDR3 is made up of 16 amino acids. Per germline, CDR1 SGHAT and CDR2 FQDESV (reference sequence). The V segment lost 2 bases and the J segment 6 bases; nucleotides outside the gene matches: 8. CDR3 in DNA: TGTGCCAGCAGCTTAATCGCTAGCGGGAGGGCTGGCGAGCAGTACTTC. Translated, it gives CASSLIASGRAGEQYF. The entire variable domain, with the rest obtained from reference TRBV11-1 and TRBJ2-7, is as follows: EAEVAQSPRYKITEKSQAVAFWCDPISGHATLYWYRQILGQGPELLVQFQDESVVDDSQLPKDRFSAERLKGVDSTLKIQPAELGDSAMYLCASSLIASGRAGEQYFGPGTRLTVT.

The chain carries TRBV13 and TRBJ2-1; 10 nucleotides agree with TRBD2. The trim removed 2 bases at V and 10 bases at J, leaving 8 bases unmatched. The CDR3 has 15 residues. Germline V lookup: CDR1 PRHDT, CDR2 FYEKMQ (reference sequence). The CDR3 sequence is CASSLLAGVWAEQFF. CDR3 DNA sequence: TGTGCCAGCAGCTTACTAGCGGGAGTTTGGGCGGAGCAGTTCTTC.

The rearrangement links TRBV6-5 to TRBJ2-7; 7 bases are a match to TRBD1. Trimming cost V 7 bases and J 2 bases; bases outside gene matches: 8. The CDR3 length is 14 residues. Per the germline V gene, CDR1 is MNHEY and CDR2 is SVGAGI. CDR3 sequence: CASIKDRAPYEQYF. The CDR3 bases are TGTGCCAGCATTAAAGACAGGGCGCCCTACGAGCAGTACTTC.

In this sample, this clone turned up once. V and J are TRBV28 and TRBJ2-3; 11 nucleotides line up with TRBD2. The ends lost 6 bases at V and 6 bases at J; junction bases unmatched: 5. Germline values: CDR1 MDHEN, CDR2 SYDVKM. The CDR3 consists of 14 residues. CDR3 protein: CASSAGLAVDTQYF. CDR3 in DNA: TGTGCCAGCAGCGCGGGACTAGCGGTGGATACGCAGTATTTT. The full variable domain, rest sourced from reference TRBV28 and TRBJ2-3, is DVKVTQSSRYLVKRTGEKVFLECVQDMDHENMFWYRQDPGLGLRLIYFSYDVKMKEKGDIPEGYSVSREKKERFSLILESASTNQTSMYLCASSAGLAVDTQYFGPGTRLTVL.

The table lists this clone with a count of one. This chain joins TRBV29-1 and TRBJ2-3; the match to TRBD2 covers 9 bases. This CDR3 comprises 16 residues. Germline values: CDR1 SQVTM, CDR2 ANQGSEA. Trimming at V came to 4 bases and at J to 3 bases, leaving 11 bases not matched to a gene. The CDR3: CSVVRRAGGYTDTQYF. CDR3 in DNA: TGCAGCGTTGTTCGACGAGCGGGAGGATATACAGATACGCAGTATTTT.

This chain uses TRBV29-1 with TRBJ2-7, with D possibly matching TRBD2 (5 bases). This CDR3 is built from 13 residues. Trimming left V 5 bases short and J 2 bases short, with 13 bases between. Per the germline V gene, CDR1 is SQVTM and CDR2 is ANQGSEA. The CDR3 loop reads CSVLDLAPYEQYF. The CDR3 coding sequence is TGCAGCGTTCTCGACCTAGCCCCCTACGAGCAGTACTTC.

The V gene is TRBV6-1, the J gene TRBJ2-7; no clear D gene. The V gene lost 6 bases and the J gene lost 3 bases, with 6 bases spanning the gap. CDR3 size: 11 residues. In germline, CDR1 is MNHNS, CDR2 SASEGT. The CDR3 spells CASSRHYEQYF. The DNA of the CDR3 is TGTGCCAGCAGCCGACACTACGAGCAGTACTTC.

The rearrangement links TRBV5-4 to TRBJ2-4; the D is unclear. CDR3 size: 12 residues. CDR1 SGHNT and CDR2 YYREEE come from the germline V gene (reference sequence). V lost 5 bases to trimming and J lost 0 bases, with 3 bases between them. The CDR3 region has the DNA TGTGCCAGCAGTCTAGCCAAAAACATTCAGTACTTC. Amino acid sequence: CASSLAKNIQYF.

The chain recombines TRBV19 with TRBJ1-2, with D possibly being TRBD1 (6 bases). The CDR3 covers 14 residues. Germline V gene lookup returns CDR1 LNHDA and CDR2 SQIVND (reference sequence). V shed 5 bases and J shed 0 bases, with 10 bases lying between them. In DNA, the CDR3 is TGTGCCAGTAGTGATACAGGGCCTAACTATGGCTACACCTTC. Residues: CASSDTGPNYGYTF.

The chain employs TRBV10-3 and TRBJ2-2; TRBD1 matches 9 bases. CDR1 ENHRY and CDR2 SYGVKD come from the germline V gene. The V segment lost 6 bases and the J segment 7 bases; nucleotides outside the gene matches: 9. CDR3 size: 15 residues. The CDR3 region has the DNA TGTGCCATCAGCGAAACAGGGGGCGCGATCGGGGAGCTGTTTTTT. It is translated as CAISETGGAIGELFF.

This chain connects TRBV9 to TRBJ2-2; 9 nucleotides line up with TRBD2. This CDR3 region has 16 residues. After removal of 2 bases from V and 8 bases from J, the junction contained 10 bases not matched to a gene. Germline V CDR1 and CDR2: SGDLS, YYNGEE. The CDR3 DNA is TGTGCCAGCAGCGTTAGCGGGGGCGCCGGGGTTGGGGAGCTGTTTTTT. The encoded protein is CASSVSGGAGVGELFF.

CDR3 sequence (DNA): TGTGCCATCAGGGGACAGGGGATTGGTGAGCAGTTCTTC. Protein sequence: CAIRGQGIGEQFF. The chain couples TRBV10-3 to TRBJ2-1; 10 nucleotides align to TRBD1. The V gene's germline CDR1 is ENHRY and CDR2 SYGVKD. Trimming took 6 bases from V and 9 from J; bases not matched to a gene: 5. This CDR3 comprises 13 residues.

The chain couples TRBV5-4 to TRBJ2-3; D gene uncertain. The CDR3 contains 16 residues. Germline loops: CDR1 SGHNT, CDR2 YYREEE (reference sequence). V shed 2 bases and J shed 3 bases, with 16 bases lying between them. The CDR3 spells CASSFRFAGSTDTQYF. As DNA, the CDR3 is TGTGCCAGCAGCTTCCGGTTTGCAGGTAGTACAGATACGCAGTATTTT.

The rearrangement uses TRBV2 and TRBJ1-1; D is perhaps TRBD1 (5 bases). This CDR3 region has 14 residues. The ends were cut back, 8 bases at V and 0 bases at J, with 13 bases in the middle. CDR1 and CDR2 from the germline V gene are SNHLY and FYNNEI. The CDR3 DNA follows: TGTGCCAGCGGGGGGGACGGTATGAACACTGAAGCTTTCTTT. Translated, it gives CASGGDGMNTEAFF.

This clone is a singleton in its sample. The junction and the germline gene differ at one end; a read error may be behind it. The chain carries TRBV7-7 and TRBJ2-3, with 8 bases identical to TRBD2. From germline, CDR1 is SSHAT and CDR2 FNYEAQ (reference sequence). This CDR3 is 15 amino acids long. This chain's CDR3 is CASSLGGGLTDTQYF. CDR3 bases: TGTGCTAGCAGCCTCGGGGGGGGTCTCACAGATACGCAGTATTTT.

This chain uses TRBV4-1 with TRBJ2-5; a possible D gene is TRBD1 (5 bases). This CDR3 is 14 amino acids long. Per the germline V gene, CDR1 is MGHRA and CDR2 is YSYEKL. Trimming removed 1 base at V and 6 bases at J, with 12 bases between. The chain's CDR3 is CASSQVPGQQTQYF. The CDR3 DNA reads as TGCGCCAGCAGCCAAGTCCCCGGACAACAGACCCAGTACTTC.

This rearrangement joins TRBV6-5 to TRBJ2-5, with a tentative D call TRBD1 (6 bases). In germline, CDR1 is MNHEY, CDR2 SVGAGI. V was shortened by 0 bases and J by 4 bases, with 9 bases between the two germline ends. CDR3 length: 14 residues. The CDR3 DNA is TGTGCCAGCAGTTACTCGAGCAGGGGAGAGACCCAGTACTTC. Its translation is CASSYSSRGETQYF.